Presented here are 22 T cell receptor beta chains from one specimen sequenced in a study of blood T cell repertoires in COVID-19. Profiling relied on immunoSEQ multiplex PCR, and the TCRdb table lists in-frame clones only, not all of them. The table lists some 110,000 clones, 84% of them singletons. Sequenced sample: PBMCs or T cells enriched from blood (not recorded which). These receptor sequences come from a woman in her 30s who had recovered from COVID-19.

The chain combines TRBV29-1 with TRBJ2-4; D may be TRBD1 (6 bases). CDR1 is SQVTM and CDR2 is ANQGSEA in the germline V gene. Trimming took 7 bases from V and 5 from J, leaving 18 bases between them. This CDR3 has 14 amino acids. In nucleotides, the CDR3 is TGCAGCGGTGGGGACACCGGGCGGGAAAACATTCAGTACTTC. Translating it yields CSGGDTGRENIQYF. The variable domain in full, completed from reference TRBV29-1 and TRBJ2-4, reads SAVISQKPSRDICQRGTSLTIQCQVDSQVTMMFWYRQQPGQSLTLIATANQGSEATYESGFVIDKFPISRPNLTFSTLTVSNMSPEDSSIYLCSGGDTGRENIQYFGAGTRLSVL.

The chain is built from TRBV4-1 and TRBJ2-7; TRBD2 agrees at 7 bases. The V gene's germline CDR1 is MGHRA and CDR2 YSYEKL. With 0 bases clipped from V and 2 bases from J, the junction kept 10 bases outside the gene matches. The CDR3 sequence is 17 residues long. The CDR3, as DNA: TGCGCCAGCAGCCAAGATCCAAGCGGGAATCCTACCTACGAGCAGTACTTC. Its translation is CASSQDPSGNPTYEQYF.

The chain employs TRBV19 and TRBJ2-3; maybe TRBD2 (5 bases). CDR1 and CDR2 from the germline V gene are LNHDA and SQIVND (reference sequence). The CDR3 sequence is 14 residues long. Deletions cut 6 bases from V and 3 bases from J, with 13 bases between. The chain's CDR3 is CASSGRSGTDTQYF. Here the CDR3 DNA reads TGTGCCAGTAGCGGCAGGTCGGGGACAGATACGCAGTATTTT.

The gene calls are TRBV18 and TRBJ2-7, with D perhaps matching TRBD2 (6 bases). The V gene lost 4 bases and the J gene lost 0 bases, with 22 bases spanning the gap. The CDR3 contains 18 residues. CDR1 is KGHSH and CDR2 is LQKENI in the germline V gene. CDR3 protein: CASSQHGPGGTVSYEQYF. CDR3 sequence (DNA): TGTGCCAGCTCACAACATGGGCCGGGCGGGACCGTCTCCTACGAGCAGTACTTC.

J is TRBJ1-1 and V is TRBV2, with D hard to call. The CDR3 totals 11 residues. The germline CDR1 and CDR2 sequences are SNHLY and FYNNEI. The germline V and J ends were trimmed by 8 bases and 3 bases, with 7 bases remaining between them. The CDR3 spells CASEHHTEAFF. In DNA, the CDR3 is TGTGCCAGCGAACACCACACTGAAGCTTTCTTT.

This clone was found once. V usage is TRBV19 and J usage is TRBJ2-5; unclear D gene. Per germline, CDR1 LNHDA and CDR2 SQIVND (reference sequence). V shed 1 base and J shed 1 base, with 7 bases lying between them. The CDR3 sequence is 14 residues long. The CDR3 loop reads CASSIGVRQETQYF. DNA for the CDR3: TGTGCCAGTAGTATAGGCGTCCGCCAAGAGACCCAGTACTTC.

The J gene is TRBJ2-6, the V gene TRBV28, with 9 bases lining up with TRBD1. The V segment lost 2 bases and the J segment 3 bases; nucleotides outside the gene matches: 8. Germline CDR1 MDHEN, CDR2 SYDVKM. The CDR3 covers 18 residues. CDR3 sequence: CASSLDGTGYFGANVLTF. For the CDR3, the DNA is TGTGCCAGCAGTTTAGATGGGACAGGGTATTTTGGGGCCAACGTCCTGACTTTC.

CDR3 bases: TGTGCCAGCTCACAAACAGGGGGGGGTAGCAATCAGCCCCAGCATTTT. Amino acids: CASSQTGGGSNQPQHF. This chain links TRBV18 with TRBJ1-5; TRBD1 aligns across 8 bases. This CDR3 spans 16 amino acids. The ends lost 4 bases at V and 0 bases at J; junction bases unmatched: 5. CDR1 is KGHSH and CDR2 is LQKENI in the germline V gene.

The chain links TRBV10-3 to TRBJ1-4, with TRBD1 identical over 9 bases. J lost 5 bases, V lost 2 bases, and 3 bases had no gene match. This CDR3 has 15 amino acids. Looked up from germline, CDR1 is ENHRY and CDR2 is SYGVKD. The CDR3 sequence is CAISEATGGNEKLFF. CDR3 in DNA: TGTGCCATCAGTGAGGCGACAGGGGGGAATGAAAAACTGTTTTTT.

The chain joins TRBV9 to TRBJ1-6; D is perhaps TRBD1 (6 bases). Germline values: CDR1 SGDLS, CDR2 YYNGEE. Between the trimmed V and J ends, which lost 3 bases and 7 bases, there was a span of 11 bases. This CDR3 region has 14 residues. DNA for the CDR3: TGTGCCAGCAGCGACGACAGGAGCAATTCACCCCTCCACTTT. The encoded protein is CASSDDRSNSPLHF.

The chain couples TRBV2 to TRBJ1-2, with D unresolved. CDR1 is SNHLY, CDR2 FYNNEI, per germline. The V end was cut by 4 bases, the J end by 0 bases, with 6 bases between. This CDR3 is 13 amino acids long. The CDR3 is CASSADTNYGYTF. CDR3 sequence (DNA): TGTGCCAGCAGTGCCGACACTAACTATGGCTACACCTTC.

This clone appeared once. The chain combines TRBV30 with TRBJ1-4; the match to TRBD1 covers 8 bases. CDR3 size: 14 residues. Germline V gene data show CDR1 as GTSNPN and CDR2 as SVGIG (reference sequence). V dropped 3 bases and J dropped 7; count of bases not matched to a gene: 7. CDR3 DNA: TGTGCCTGGAGAGTGCAGGGGGCGGGTGAAAAACTGTTTTTT. It translates to CAWRVQGAGEKLFF.

The rearrangement links TRBV6-5 to TRBJ2-3, with 11 bases aligning to TRBD2. The CDR3 length is 14 residues. Trimming took 7 bases from V and 3 from J; bases not matched to a gene: 3. Germline V gene lookup returns CDR1 MNHEY and CDR2 SVGAGI. The CDR3 protein is CASTLAGGTDTQYF. The CDR3 DNA reads as TGTGCCAGCACCCTAGCGGGAGGAACAGATACGCAGTATTTT.

This clone is a singleton in its sample. This rearrangement joins TRBV5-1 to TRBJ1-1; perhaps TRBD1 as D (6 bases). CDR1 SGHRS and CDR2 YFSETQ come from the germline V gene. The CDR3 is 11 residues long. V was pared by 4 bases and J by 7 bases, with 8 bases between. The CDR3 spells CASSADSEAFF. The DNA for the CDR3 is TGCGCCAGCAGCGCGGACAGTGAAGCTTTCTTT. Using reference TRBV5-1 and TRBJ1-1 for the parts outside the CDR3, the full variable domain is KAGVTQTPRYLIKTRGQQVTLSCSPISGHRSVSWYQQTPGQGLQFLFEYFSETQRNKGNFPGRFSGRQFSNSRSEMNVSTLELGDSALYLCASSADSEAFFGQGTRLTVV.

Turning to this clone: In the same sample, other DNA sequences code for this CDR3. The V gene is TRBV15, the J gene TRBJ1-4; D unclear. The CDR3 spans 13 residues. Germline CDR1 and CDR2: LNHNV and YYDKDF (reference sequence). Trimming took 1 base from V and 7 from J, leaving 7 bases between them. The CDR3 protein is CATSRVPSEKLFF. CDR3 in DNA: TGTGCCACCAGCAGAGTCCCCAGTGAAAAACTGTTTTTT. The variable domain in full, completed from reference TRBV15 and TRBJ1-4, reads DAMVIQNPRYQVTQFGKPVTLSCSQTLNHNVMYWYQQKSSQAPKLLFHYYDKDFNNEADTPDNFQSRRPNTSFCFLDIRSPGLGDTAMYLCATSRVPSEKLFFGSGTQLSVL.

This chain uses TRBV29-1 with TRBJ2-5; 8 nucleotides agree with TRBD2. The CDR3 consists of 14 residues. From germline, CDR1 is SQVTM and CDR2 ANQGSEA. With V trimmed by 7 bases and J by 3 bases, 10 bases remained unmatched. CDR3 amino acids: CSASPAGLEETQYF. The CDR3, as DNA: TGCAGCGCGTCCCCAGCGGGACTAGAAGAGACCCAGTACTTC.

V usage is TRBV9 and J usage is TRBJ2-4; D is perhaps TRBD2 (7 bases). Germline CDR1 is SGDLS and CDR2 is YYNGEE. Trimming removed 2 bases from V and 5 bases from J, with 11 bases in between. The CDR3 loop spans 14 amino acids. The CDR3 spells CASSVGGAQNIQYF. CDR3 nucleotides: TGTGCCAGCAGCGTTGGGGGGGCCCAAAACATTCAGTACTTC.

The CDR3 DNA reads as TGTGCCAGCAGCCCTAGGGGGTGGGGATCGAACACTGAAGCTTTCTTT. Amino acid sequence: CASSPRGWGSNTEAFF. The chain couples TRBV28 to TRBJ1-1, with a possible D match to TRBD1 (6 bases). The CDR3 consists of 16 residues. The ends were cut back, 6 bases at V and 1 base at J, with 18 bases in the middle. Germline loops: CDR1 MDHEN, CDR2 SYDVKM.

The chain uses TRBV4-2 and TRBJ1-5; the D is unclear. Trimming cost V 3 bases and J 7 bases, with 22 bases left between them. CDR1 LGHNA and CDR2 YNFKEQ come from the germline V gene. CDR3 length equals 17 residues. DNA for the CDR3: TGTGCCAGCAGCCAGGCTAGAGAGAGGGTCTCGAACCAGCCCCAGCATTTT. This codes for CASSQARERVSNQPQHF.

This clone has at least ten counts. The CDR3 loop is CARKDRLLYEQYF. CDR3 coding DNA: TGTGCCAGGAAGGACAGGCTTCTCTACGAGCAGTACTTC. The chain uses TRBV27 and TRBJ2-7, with TRBD1 matching 7 bases. CDR3 length equals 13 residues. From germline, CDR1 is MNHEY and CDR2 SMNVEV (reference sequence). The junction had 8 bases not matched to a gene; V was cut back by 9 bases and J by 3 bases.

The chain has TRBV28 and TRBJ1-1; 11 positions agree with TRBD1. The V and J ends lost 7 bases and 7 bases, in that order; junction bases with no gene match: 11. Germline V gene data show CDR1 as MDHEN and CDR2 as SYDVKM. The CDR3 has 15 residues. CDR3 sequence: CASTLGTGGVFEAFF. The CDR3 DNA is TGTGCCAGCACCTTGGGGACAGGGGGTGTCTTTGAAGCTTTCTTT.

The chain carries TRBV24-1 and TRBJ2-7; 13 bases line up with TRBD2. Germline V gene lookup returns CDR1 KGHDR and CDR2 SFDVKD. CDR3 length: 20 residues. With 3 bases clipped from V and 4 bases from J, the junction kept 17 bases outside the gene matches. The CDR3 loop reads CATSDRPGLAGFFCLYEQYF. The CDR3 DNA follows: TGTGCCACCAGTGATCGTCCGGGACTAGCGGGATTTTTTTGCTTGTACGAGCAGTACTTC.